The clone carrying this T cell receptor beta chain was detected ten times or more. The antigen remains undetermined. This sample is part of a study of Graves' ophthalmopathy and Graves' hyperthyroidism. Study in general: Peripheral blood was gathered at the point of initial diagnosis, before any treatment started.

Amplification of the TCR beta CDR3 regions used RNA transcripts (as template). RT-PCR in the first round used HTBI primers; a second-round multiplex PCR followed. TCRdb reprocessed the multiplex PCR reads via MiXCR and lists one record per CDR3 protein. Of 400,000 to 500,000 distinct CDR3 sequences listed, around 20% are singletons. The CDR3 extends over 15 amino acids. V shed 4 bases, J shed 4 bases, and the junction held 9 bases outside the gene matches. Per the germline V gene, CDR1 is SGHTA and CDR2 is FQGNSA. Study-level points and caveats: Stable hyperthyroidism and ophthalmopathy were told apart by a 13-signature model, which achieved about 90% sensitivity and over 65% specificity. Most expanded clonotypes in thyroid above 0.001 frequency also showed up in blood.

PBMCs stemmed from over 8 ml of fresh peripheral blood. The source material was peripheral blood. The receptor's source is a woman aged 18-35 years with stable Graves' hyperthyroidism. V usage is TRBV7-2 and J usage is TRBJ2-5; 7 bases match TRBD2. The CDR3 is CASSSGGGVVETQYF. The CDR3 DNA sequence: TGTGCCAGCAGCTCTGGGGGGGGAGTGGTAGAGACCCAGTACTTC.